What follows are 11 T cell receptor beta chains derived from one specimen sequenced in a study of early T cells in non-severe SARS-CoV-2 infection. TCRdb re-called the 5' RACE reads with MiXCR, one entry per CDR3 protein. The sample includes tens of thousands of distinct CDR3 sequences, approximately 11% of them seen just once. Sequenced material: whole blood. Every receptor here comes from an adult who was a healthcare worker with PCR-confirmed SARS-CoV-2 infection or an uninfected control (not recorded which).

The V call is TRBV6-5, the J call TRBJ2-1; tentative D call: TRBD2 (6 bases). Germline CDR1 reads MNHEY; CDR2 reads SVGAGI. Deletions cut 0 bases from V and 7 bases from J, with 10 bases between. This CDR3 is 14 amino acids long. CDR3 residues: CASSYSRRGNEQFF. The CDR3 coding sequence is TGTGCCAGCAGTTACTCCCGACGGGGGAATGAGCAGTTCTTC.

This clonotype came up a few times. The V call is TRBV28, the J call TRBJ2-7, with D perhaps given as TRBD1 or TRBD2 (5 bases each). Trimming took off 6 bases at V and 5 bases at J, with 17 bases between the two ends. Germline V gene data show CDR1 as MDHEN and CDR2 as SYDVKM. This CDR3 has 14 residues. CDR3 nucleotide sequence: TGTGCCAGCAGCCCCCGGGACCCAGGCAACGAGCAGTACTTC. Its protein is CASSPRDPGNEQYF.

This clonotype was found many times. V gene TRBV20-1 combines with J gene TRBJ2-2; perhaps TRBD1 as D (5 bases). CDR3 length: 15 residues. V lost 3 bases and J 5 bases, leaving 16 bases between the germline ends. Germline values: CDR1 DFQATT, CDR2 SNEGSKA (reference sequence). The CDR3 nucleotides read TGCAGTGCTAGGAGGCAGGGTTTGAGGACCGGGGAGCTGTTTTTT. It codes for CSARRQGLRTGELFF.

This sequence joins TRBV7-9 and TRBJ2-1; D ambiguous. The V gene lost 4 bases and the J gene lost 10 bases, with 11 bases spanning the gap. The CDR3 is 12 residues long. The germline V gene encodes CDR1 SEHNR and CDR2 FQNEAQ (reference sequence). This CDR3 is CASSSALIEQFF. The CDR3 nucleotides read TGTGCCAGCAGCTCCGCCCTGATCGAGCAGTTCTTC.

This clonotype appeared a few times. The chain carries TRBV18 and TRBJ1-1, with D possibly matching TRBD1 (6 bases). Germline V lookup: CDR1 KGHSH, CDR2 LQKENI. The CDR3 runs 16 residues. Between the trimmed V and J ends, which lost 0 bases and 0 bases, there was a span of 11 bases. The CDR3 DNA reads TGTGCCAGCTCACCACCAAGAGGGGACATGAACACTGAAGCTTTCTTT. It yields the protein CASSPPRGDMNTEAFF.

The J gene is TRBJ1-2, the V gene TRBV20-1; no clear D gene. CDR3 size: 11 residues. V lost 1 base and J lost 7, with 7 bases in between. The germline V gene encodes CDR1 DFQATT and CDR2 SNEGSKA (reference sequence). In DNA form, the CDR3 reads TGCAGTGCTAGAGGAGGGAGTGGCTACACCTTC. This gives the protein CSARGGSGYTF.

The chain links TRBV20-1 to TRBJ1-1; D is undetermined. Deletions cut 3 bases from V and 5 bases from J, with 10 bases between. Germline CDR1 DFQATT, CDR2 SNEGSKA (reference sequence). The CDR3 consists of 12 residues. For the CDR3, the DNA is TGCAGTGCTAGTCCCTATGCAACTGAAGCTTTCTTT. This gives the protein CSASPYATEAFF.

V usage is TRBV18 and J usage is TRBJ2-3, with D perhaps TRBD2 (6 bases). The CDR3 runs to 16 residues. Germline assignment: CDR1 KGHSH and CDR2 LQKENI. V dropped 3 bases and J dropped 0 bases, with 13 bases sitting between them. This CDR3 reads CASSPGTLGSTDTQYF. The CDR3 region has the DNA TGTGCCAGCTCACCGGGGACTCTCGGTAGCACAGATACGCAGTATTTT.

The rearrangement links TRBV27 to TRBJ1-3; D is possibly TRBD1 (5 bases). This CDR3 has 15 residues. Trimming removed 2 bases from V and 2 bases from J, with 10 bases in between. Germline V gene lookup returns CDR1 MNHEY and CDR2 SMNVEV (reference sequence). The CDR3 is CASSLGAGAGNTIYF. Written as DNA, the CDR3 is TGTGCCAGCAGTTTAGGGGCTGGGGCTGGAAACACCATATATTTT.

There are a few counts of this clonotype. The chain recombines TRBV3-1 with TRBJ2-3, with 10 bases aligning to TRBD2. V lost 4 bases, J lost 5 bases, and 9 bases stayed unmatched. The CDR3 extends over 16 amino acids. The germline CDR1 and CDR2 sequences are LGHDT and YNNKEL (reference sequence). CDR3 amino acids: CASSRVAGGVLDTQYF. Here the CDR3 DNA reads TGTGCCAGCAGCCGAGTAGCGGGAGGTGTCTTAGATACGCAGTATTTT.

The chain links TRBV11-2 to TRBJ2-3, with TRBD2 matching 10 bases. The ends lost 1 base at V and 2 bases at J; junction bases unmatched: 9. Looked up from germline, CDR1 is SGHAT and CDR2 is FQNNGV. The CDR3 covers 18 residues. As DNA, the CDR3 is TGTGCCAGCAGCTTAGGGTTTCTAGCGGGAGCCAACACAGATACGCAGTATTTT. Translated: CASSLGFLAGANTDTQYF.